This paragraph reports one TCR beta chain. These data come from a study of blood T cell repertoires in COVID-19. Whole-study context: Sites in the United States, Italy and Spain provided acute and convalescent COVID-19 samples. PBMCs, B-cell-depleted T cells, or T cells provided the cDNA or gDNA that made up the material.

Followed over time, Seattle patients had been enrolled while infection was active. The germline gives CDR1 SQVTM, CDR2 ANQGSEA. V was clipped by 6 bases and J by 0 bases, with 12 bases between them. The CDR3 totals 13 residues. Sequencing used immunoSEQ multiplex PCR; TCRdb keeps in-frame clones, though not all of them. The table lists fewer than 200,000 clones, 87% of them singletons, with approximately 13% in the top ten. This sequence was found in a woman in her seventies with COVID-19, enrolled during active disease. The sequenced sample consisted of peripheral blood. The V and J genes are TRBV29-1 and TRBJ2-7; a possible D gene is TRBD1 (7 bases). The CDR3: CSVRGQSSYEQYF. In DNA, the CDR3 is TGCAGCGTGCGGGGACAGAGCTCCTACGAGCAGTACTTC.